The rows below give T cell receptor beta chains drawn from one sample of a study of STAT5B mutations in CD4+ large granular lymphocyte leukemia. This table comes from immunoSEQ multiplex PCR, and its TCRdb copy is limited to in-frame clones, with some not included. The profile shows about 22,000 clones, over 80% of them singletons. Source material: CD4+ T cells from blood buffy coats. The receptors shown here come from a human donor in good health. The CDR3 runs from the conserved cysteine through the conserved F or W.

J,V,CDR3
TRBJ1-2,TRBV28,CASSRGGGGYGYTF
TRBJ2-3,TRBV11-2,CASSLFGDTQYF
TRBJ2-1,TRBV27,CASSLSGTSGRDEQFF
TRBJ2-1,TRBV5-1,CASSLVGTGAIEQFF
TRBJ2-2,TRBV6-5,CASSYRGYTGELFF
TRBJ1-1,TRBV6-4,CASSDGTVSRPAFF
TRBJ1-2,TRBV4-2,CASRQPGQGYGYTF
TRBJ2-7,TRBV6-6,CASSYGTSGTYEQYF
TRBJ2-1,TRBV19,CASSATSGGAHEQFF
TRBJ2-5,TRBV9,CASTPRDRGETQYF
TRBJ2-5,TRBV21-1,CARDGEREFQYF
TRBJ1-3,TRBV6-6,CASRREPPSSNTIYF
TRBJ2-6,TRBV7-2,CASSLGPSSGANVLTF
TRBJ2-2,TRBV25-1,CASSDGHPNTGELFF
.,TRBV5-1,CASSLGAGSSYEQYF
TRBJ2-3,TRBV2,CASGRRLRATDTQYF
TRBJ1-4,TRBV14,CASSPPGGQNEKLFF
TRBJ1-5,TRBV28,CASSPPRTGEQLGQPQHF
TRBJ2-1,TRBV9,CASSSQRKSYNEQFF
TRBJ1-2,TRBV28,CASSFLDRELYGYTF
TRBJ1-1,TRBV28,CASSLMNTEAFF
TRBJ1-2,TRBV5-4,CASSTGTDNYGYTF
TRBJ2-1,TRBV30,CAWSVQDGQFF
TRBJ2-1,TRBV5-4,CASSQQAMLHNEQFF
TRBJ1-3,TRBV7-9,CASSEAGTGAGNTIYF
TRBJ2-1,TRBV4-3,CASSRNPNYPYNEQFF
TRBJ2-3,TRBV7-2,CASSLGSGGWDTQYF
TRBJ2-7,TRBV5-1,CASSGGTGGPYEQYF
TRBJ2-3,TRBV9,CASSPSGGGRTDTQYF
TRBJ1-5,TRBV19,CASSIPGEQPQHF
TRBJ2-1,TRBV18,CASSPLLANNEQFF
TRBJ2-2,TRBV19,CASIPSKNTGELFF
TRBJ1-5,TRBV5-1,CASSLAGQAFQPQHF
TRBJ1-6,TRBV28,CASSLDSGTGASPLHF
TRBJ2-6,TRBV27,CASSAPYSGANVLTF
TRBJ2-1,TRBV7-6,CASSLAVGGSSYNEQFF
TRBJ1-2,TRBV28,CASSGVGGYTF
TRBJ2-1,TRBV27,CASSLFQGAISEQFF
TRBJ2-7,TRBV7-2,CASSPGQAGREQYF
TRBJ2-2,TRBV7-2,CASSLDWAPPGELFF
TRBJ1-2,TRBV30,CAWRGDARVGGYTF
TRBJ2-1,TRBV14,CASSQDWPYFNEQFF
TRBJ1-2,TRBV29-1,CSAAGGSQGAVYGYTF
TRBJ2-2,TRBV1,CTSSPRKRGPNTGELFF
TRBJ2-1,TRBV6-6,CASSSLAEPYNEQFF
TRBJ2-2,TRBV5-1,CASSQRSTGNTGELFF
TRBJ2-1,TRBV28,CASTLAGFSYNEQFF
TRBJ2-7,TRBV14,CASSQDRGPYEQYF
TRBJ2-3,TRBV4-2,CASSSAAPSSTDTQYF